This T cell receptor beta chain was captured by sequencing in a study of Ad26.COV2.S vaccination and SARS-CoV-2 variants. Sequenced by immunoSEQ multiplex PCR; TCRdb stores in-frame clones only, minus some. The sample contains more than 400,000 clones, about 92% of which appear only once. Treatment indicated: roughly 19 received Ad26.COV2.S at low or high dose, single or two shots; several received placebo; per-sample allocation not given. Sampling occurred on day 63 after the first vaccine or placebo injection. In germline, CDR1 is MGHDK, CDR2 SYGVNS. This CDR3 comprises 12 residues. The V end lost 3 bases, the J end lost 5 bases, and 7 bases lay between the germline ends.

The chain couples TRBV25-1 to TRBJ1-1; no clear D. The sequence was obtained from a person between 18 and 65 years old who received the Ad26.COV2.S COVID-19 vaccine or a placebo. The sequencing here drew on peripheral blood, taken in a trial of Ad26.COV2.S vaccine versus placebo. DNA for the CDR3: TGTGCCAGCAGTGAGCAGCTTACTGAAGCTTTCTTT. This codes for CASSEQLTEAFF. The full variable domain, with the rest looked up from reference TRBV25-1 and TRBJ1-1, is EADIYQTPRYLVIGTGKKITLECSQTMGHDKMYWYQQDPGMELHLIHYSYGVNSTEKGDLSSESTVSRIRTEHFPLTLESARPSHTSQYLCASSEQLTEAFFGQGTRLTVV.